This entry describes one T cell receptor beta chain. Its antigen is not yet known. No base quality values were provided; no much bigger clone lies one nucleotide off. The CDR1 and CDR2 encoded by the germline V gene are SGHRS and YFSETQ. From its cysteine to its phenylalanine, the CDR3 spans 15 amino acids. Kept here is only the CDR3 DNA, which spans 45 bases and is read in frame from base 1. V gives up 4 bases and J gives up 3 bases, and the segment between their germline ends measures 15 bases. TCRbeta CDR3 regions were amplified from genomic DNA by means of the immunoSEQ Assay, a bias-controlled multiplex PCR. The original methods were these. Nucleated cell counts per sample were estimated from amplification of reference gene primers within the assay. To quantify the absolute abundance of each unique TCRbeta CDR3 rearrangement, sequence reads were collapsed and filtered. For each sample, productive Simpson clonality was calculated as the square root of Simpson's diversity index over productive rearrangements. Sourced from immuneACCESS, this table was stored by TCRdb with only in-frame sequences that have V and J called. A share of the clones is absent; for the studies checked, an unresolved V gene accounts for under half, and the remainder has no known explanation. That table is the source of V, J and clone size, and D and trimming were worked out from the DNA. The sample records some 130,000 clones, 70% to 85% of which are singletons. The ten largest clones represent approximately 11% of the sample.

This record comes from a study of blood T cell repertoires in COVID-19 (dated by TCRdb to 2020 to 2021). A note on the overall study: Samples from collaborators originated in the United States, Italy and Spain and spanned both the acute and convalescent phases of COVID-19. The material from the prospective study consisted of cDNA or gDNA derived from T cells, B-cell-depleted T cells, or PBMCs. Deeply sampled blood TCRbeta repertoires from subjects exposed to, actively infected with, or recovered from COVID-19 were included in the dataset. A freely available public database, intended as a resource for researchers studying the immune response to SARS-CoV-2, is where the repertoires were released. The samples were drawn from the first 160 participants of the ongoing ImmuneRACE study and from 950 to 1,500 subjects provided by 6 global collaborators. A de-identified subject ID, COVID-19 status, age in years and sex were almost always included in the sample metadata. Where HLA class I and class II types were available, the types were taken from metadata supplied by the sample provider, not from assay-based typing.

A second Seattle source provided samples from volunteer blood donors who had recovered from COVID-19. Each collaborating institution followed its own protocols to collect whole blood in K2EDTA tubes. For TCRbeta analysis, collaborator samples were shipped as frozen whole blood, as isolated PBMCs, or as DNA extracted from either sample type. The paper as a whole reports these results and caveats: The amount of clinical and demographic metadata varied by source and participant and was provided uncurated.

The sequence links TRBV5-1 to TRBJ2-3; 6 matching bases give a weak D call of TRBD2. The source is a man aged 60 to 69 who had recovered from COVID-19. Sequences were obtained from peripheral blood. The CDR3: CASSTDGSLTDTQYF. The bases are TGCGCCAGCAGCACCGACGGGAGCCTAACAGATACGCAGTATTTT.